This TCR beta chain is drawn from a study of cytomegalovirus exposure and HLA in healthy donors. 13 Jbeta primers and 60 Vbeta primers were used for the PCR. TCRdb's table, derived via immunoSEQ multiplex PCR, lists solely in-frame clones and lacks some. The sample holds 100,000 or so clones, around 84% seen once. Losses at the gene ends were 7 bases for V and 4 bases for J; bases not matched to a gene: 3. The CDR3 extends over 11 amino acids. Germline CDR1 and CDR2: DFQATT and SNEGSKA (reference sequence). The origin of this receptor is a woman aged 18 to 35 in good health and CMV-seronegative. The rearrangement links TRBV20-1 to TRBJ1-2; TRBD1 matches at 7 bases. Sequencing used PBMCs. The DNA of the CDR3 is TGCAGTGGCCGACAGGGCTATGGCTACACCTTC. This codes for CSGRQGYGYTF.